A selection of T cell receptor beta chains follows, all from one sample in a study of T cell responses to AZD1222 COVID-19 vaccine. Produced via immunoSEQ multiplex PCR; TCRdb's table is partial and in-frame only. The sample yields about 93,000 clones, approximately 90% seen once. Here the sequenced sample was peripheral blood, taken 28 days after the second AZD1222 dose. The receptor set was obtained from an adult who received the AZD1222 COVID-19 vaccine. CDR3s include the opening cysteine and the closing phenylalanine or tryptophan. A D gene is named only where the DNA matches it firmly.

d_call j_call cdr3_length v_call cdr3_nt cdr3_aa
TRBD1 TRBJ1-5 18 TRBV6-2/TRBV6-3 TGTGCCAGCAGTTACTGGGGTGAGGGGGCGAGTAGCAATCAGCCCCAGCATTTT CASSYWGEGASSNQPQHF
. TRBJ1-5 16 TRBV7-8 TGTGCCAGCAGCTTACTCACAGGGTTTAGCAATCAGCCCCAGCATTTT CASSLLTGFSNQPQHF
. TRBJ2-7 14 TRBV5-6 TGTGCCAGCTCTCGGCTAGGGTACGGGCGCGAGCAGTACTTC CASSRLGYGREQYF
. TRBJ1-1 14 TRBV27 TGTGCCACGCAGCCAGGGCAGACAAACACTGAAGCTTTCTTT CATQPGQTNTEAFF
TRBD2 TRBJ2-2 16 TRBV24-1 TGTGCCACCAGTGATCCTAGCGGCTCGAACACCGGGGAGCTGTTTTTT CATSDPSGSNTGELFF
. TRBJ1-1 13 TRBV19 TGTGCCAGTAGTGGGAGGGAAGCCACTGAAGCTTTCTTT CASSGREATEAFF
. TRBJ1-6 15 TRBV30 TGTGCCTGGAGTGTGCGGGGTGGCTATAATTCACCCCTCCACTTT CAWSVRGGYNSPLHF
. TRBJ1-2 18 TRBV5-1 TGCGCCAGCAGCTTGGCATGGATGGGCGGGGCTTCAAACTATGGCTACACCTTC CASSLAWMGGASNYGYTF
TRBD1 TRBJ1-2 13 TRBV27 TGTGCCAGCAGGGGACAGGGTAACTATGGCTACACCTTC CASRGQGNYGYTF
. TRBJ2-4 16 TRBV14 TGTGCCAGCAACCCTAGGATCCCCCTAGCCAAAAACATTCAGTACTTC CASNPRIPLAKNIQYF
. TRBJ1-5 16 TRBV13 TGTGCCAGCAGCTCCCGCTCGAGGACTGGGGTTCAGCCCCAGCATTTT CASSSRSRTGVQPQHF
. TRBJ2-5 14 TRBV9 TGTGCCAGCAGCGTAGACGGGGGCTCGGAGACCCAGTACTTC CASSVDGGSETQYF
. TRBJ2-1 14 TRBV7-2 TGTGCCAGCAGCGGCGACAGGTCGTACAATGAGCAGTTCTTC CASSGDRSYNEQFF
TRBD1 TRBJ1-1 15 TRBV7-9 TGTGCCAGCAGCGGTGGAACAGGGGGCACCACTGAAGCTTTCTTT CASSGGTGGTTEAFF
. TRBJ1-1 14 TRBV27 TGTGCCAGCAGGAGCCTCGTCAAAGGGATGGAAGCTTTCTTT CASRSLVKGMEAFF
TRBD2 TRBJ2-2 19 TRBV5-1 TGCGCCAGCAGCTATACACTAGCGGGGGGGCCGGTTGACACCGGGGAGCTGTTTTTT CASSYTLAGGPVDTGELFF
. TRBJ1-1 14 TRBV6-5 TGTGCCAGCAGGGGAAGGGGCGTCGGCCTAAGAGCTTTCTTT CASRGRGVGLRAFF
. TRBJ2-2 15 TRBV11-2 TGTGCCAGCAGCTTAGTTTGGGGGGCAACCGGGGAGCTGTTTTTT CASSLVWGATGELFF
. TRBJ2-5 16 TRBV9 TGTGCCAGCAGCGTAGTCGGAGACGCTTACCAAGAGACCCAGTACTTC CASSVVGDAYQETQYF
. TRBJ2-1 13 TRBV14 TGTGCCAGCAGCCAAGGTTCGGGCTATGAGCAGTTCTTC CASSQGSGYEQFF
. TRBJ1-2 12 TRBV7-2 TGTGCCACCAGCTCAAGCGGCAGTAGCTACACCTTC CATSSSGSSYTF
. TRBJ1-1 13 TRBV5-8 TGTGCCAGCAGCTCCTGGGGTAGCACTGAAGCTTTCTTT CASSSWGSTEAFF
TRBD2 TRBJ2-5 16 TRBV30 TGTGCCTCTACCTCGGTAGCGGGGGGCCCCCAAGAGACCCAGTACTTC CASTSVAGGPQETQYF